These 17 T cell receptor beta chains were all obtained from the same sample, sequenced in a study of radiotherapy plus CTLA-4 blockade in lung cancer. The table came from immunoSEQ multiplex PCR; TCRdb's copy has only in-frame clones and leaves some out. Among some 60,000 clones listed, roughly 80% were seen once. The material sequenced was peripheral blood, taken from a patient treated with radiotherapy plus ipilimumab. The receptors shown here come from a human donor with non-small cell lung cancer who had a complete response to radiotherapy plus ipilimumab.

In this sample, this clone turned up once. V usage is TRBV7-9 and J usage is TRBJ1-4, with a possible D match to TRBD1 (5 bases). Trimming pared 1 base from V and 5 bases from J, leaving 11 bases between. This CDR3 has 15 residues. Looked up from germline, CDR1 is SEHNR and CDR2 is FQNEAQ (reference sequence). The chain's CDR3 is CASSLVAGMNEKLFF. The CDR3 bases are TGTGCCAGCAGCTTAGTGGCAGGGATGAATGAAAAACTGTTTTTT.

The rearrangement links TRBV2 to TRBJ1-1; 9 bases are shared with TRBD1. There are 14 residues in the CDR3. Trimming cost V 8 bases and J 0 bases; bases outside gene matches: 4. Germline V gene data show CDR1 as SNHLY and CDR2 as FYNNEI. The CDR3 DNA sequence: TGTGCCAGCGGGAGGACAGGGGTGAACACTGAAGCTTTCTTT. Translation gives CASGRTGVNTEAFF.

The chain joins TRBV27 to TRBJ2-1, with D possibly TRBD2 on 6 matching bases. The germline V gene encodes CDR1 MNHEY and CDR2 SMNVEV (reference sequence). This CDR3 has 16 residues. V lost 5 bases to trimming and J lost 6 bases, with 20 bases between them. The CDR3 coding sequence is TGTGCCAGCAGTAAGCTCCGGGACTCCACGGGCAATGAGCAGTTCTTC. It encodes CASSKLRDSTGNEQFF.

The chain recombines TRBV7-2 with TRBJ2-1; D is uncertain. Per germline, CDR1 SGHTA and CDR2 FQGNSA. CDR3 length: 13 residues. With 1 base removed from V and 6 bases from J, the gap between germline ends came to 7 bases. CDR3 loop: CASSLGRSNEQFF. CDR3 DNA: TGTGCCAGCAGCTTAGGTCGGTCCAATGAGCAGTTCTTC.

The count of this clone is one. The chain recombines TRBV5-6 with TRBJ1-6; possibly TRBD1 for D (5 bases). The CDR3 has 14 residues. The V gene's germline CDR1 is SGHDT and CDR2 YYEEEE. V lost 0 bases to trimming and J lost 5 bases, with 6 bases between them. The DNA of the CDR3 is TGTGCCAGCAGCTTGGCAGGGAATAATTCACCCCTCCACTTT. Translating it yields CASSLAGNNSPLHF. Full variable domain (rest looked up from reference TRBV5-6 and TRBJ1-6): DAGVTQSPTHLIKTRGQQVTLRCSPKSGHDTVSWYQQALGQGPQFIFQYYEEEERQRGNFPDRFSGHQFPNYSSELNVNALLLGDSALYLCASSLAGNNSPLHFGNGTRLTVT.

The chain links TRBV5-6 to TRBJ2-3; TRBD1 agrees at 9 bases. With V trimmed by 3 bases and J by 4 bases, 9 bases remained unmatched. The CDR3 runs 16 residues. CDR1 is SGHDT, CDR2 YYEEEE, per germline. The CDR3 DNA reads TGTGCCAGCAGCTCACAGGGGGCGCGTGTTTCAGATACGCAGTATTTT. This sequence encodes CASSSQGARVSDTQYF.

The chain employs TRBV4-3 and TRBJ2-3, with TRBD1 as a possible D gene (6 bases). The germline V and J ends were trimmed by 3 bases and 0 bases, with 10 bases remaining between them. Germline values: CDR1 LGHNA, CDR2 YSLEER. This CDR3 region has 15 residues. The CDR3 DNA reads TGCGCCAGCAGCCAGCAACAGGGTAGCACAGATACGCAGTATTTT. It is translated as CASSQQQGSTDTQYF.

The rearrangement links TRBV28 to TRBJ2-6; TRBD1 might be the D (6 bases). From germline, CDR1 is MDHEN and CDR2 SYDVKM. With 5 bases removed from V and 0 bases from J, the gap between germline ends came to 8 bases. The CDR3 has 15 amino acids. This CDR3 reads CASSPDSSGANVLTF. CDR3 nucleotide sequence: TGTGCCAGCAGTCCGGACAGCTCTGGGGCCAACGTCCTGACTTTC. Using reference TRBV28 and TRBJ2-6 for the parts outside the CDR3, the full variable domain is DVKVTQSSRYLVKRTGEKVFLECVQDMDHENMFWYRQDPGLGLRLIYFSYDVKMKEKGDIPEGYSVSREKKERFSLILESASTNQTSMYLCASSPDSSGANVLTFGAGSRLTVL.

This clone occurred a few times. This chain links TRBV19 with TRBJ2-2; tentative D call: TRBD2 (6 bases). Trimming stripped 10 bases from V and 3 bases from J, with 15 bases between. This CDR3 is 14 amino acids long. Per germline, CDR1 LNHDA and CDR2 SQIVND (reference sequence). The CDR3 protein is CATAPGRYTGELFF. Here the CDR3 DNA reads TGTGCCACAGCGCCGGGGAGGTACACCGGGGAGCTGTTTTTT.

The rearrangement uses TRBV5-4 and TRBJ2-4; D not certain. V was pared by 4 bases and J by 1 base, with 9 bases between. Germline CDR1 is SGHNT and CDR2 is YYREEE (reference sequence). CDR3 size: 14 residues. CDR3 loop: CASSPLGAKNIQYF. DNA for the CDR3: TGTGCCAGCAGCCCCTTGGGCGCCAAAAACATTCAGTACTTC.

The CDR3 DNA follows: TGTGCCAGCAGCCAAGACGAGGGGGCTCTTTCACCCCTCCACTTT. This translates into CASSQDEGALSPLHF. J is TRBJ1-6 and V is TRBV14, with TRBD1 matching over 7 bases. With V trimmed by 0 bases and J by 9 bases, 5 bases remained unmatched. Germline assignment: CDR1 SGHDN and CDR2 FVKESK. CDR3 size: 15 residues.

The gene calls are TRBV21-1 and TRBJ1-4; the table's D call, TRBD1, was not checked against the DNA. TRBV21-1 is a recognized pseudogene. CDR3 length: 14 residues. The CDR3 nucleotides read TGTGCCAGCAGCACAGGGGAGTGGAATGAAAAACTGTTTTTT. It yields the protein CASSTGEWNEKLFF.

This clone was recorded only once. The V and J genes are TRBV15 and TRBJ2-3, with TRBD2 matching 7 bases. V lost 5 bases and J lost 0; bases outside the gene matches: 8. This CDR3 contains 16 residues. Germline CDR1 and CDR2: LNHNV and YYDKDF (reference sequence). This CDR3 is CATSSPSGSSTDTQYF. DNA for the CDR3: TGTGCCACCAGCTCCCCTAGCGGCTCTAGCACAGATACGCAGTATTTT.

The chain employs TRBV27 and TRBJ2-5, with 9 positions matching TRBD1. From germline, CDR1 is MNHEY and CDR2 SMNVEV (reference sequence). The length of the CDR3 is 16 residues. Unmatched junction bases numbered 5, after V lost 2 bases and J lost 1 base. The CDR3 here is CASSLLGQGLQETQYF. CDR3 DNA: TGTGCCAGCAGTTTACTGGGACAGGGTCTCCAAGAGACCCAGTACTTC.

The chain carries TRBV2 and TRBJ2-1; TRBD1 might be the D (5 bases). V lost 6 bases to trimming and J lost 1 base, with 10 bases between them. Germline V lookup: CDR1 SNHLY, CDR2 FYNNEI. This CDR3 is 14 amino acids long. In nucleotides, the CDR3 is TGTGCCAGCAGGGTTAGGGGTTCCTACAATGAGCAGTTCTTC. Amino acid sequence: CASRVRGSYNEQFF.

The V and J genes are TRBV5-4 and TRBJ1-1; weak D call: TRBD1 (5 bases). Germline V gives CDR1 SGHNT, CDR2 YYREEE (reference sequence). The CDR3 spans 13 residues. V was cut by 4 bases and J by 6 bases, with 13 bases left in between. The chain's CDR3 is CASSAGQSSEAFF. CDR3 DNA sequence: TGTGCCAGCAGCGCGGGGCAGAGCTCTGAAGCTTTCTTT.

V usage is TRBV7-2 and J usage is TRBJ2-1; 7 bases fit TRBD2. Losses at the gene ends were 5 bases for V and 0 bases for J; bases not matched to a gene: 4. CDR1 SGHTA and CDR2 FQGNSA come from the germline V gene. The CDR3 totals 15 residues. CDR3 amino acids: CASSPRTSSYNEQFF. CDR3 nucleotides: TGTGCCAGCAGCCCGAGGACTAGCTCCTACAATGAGCAGTTCTTC.